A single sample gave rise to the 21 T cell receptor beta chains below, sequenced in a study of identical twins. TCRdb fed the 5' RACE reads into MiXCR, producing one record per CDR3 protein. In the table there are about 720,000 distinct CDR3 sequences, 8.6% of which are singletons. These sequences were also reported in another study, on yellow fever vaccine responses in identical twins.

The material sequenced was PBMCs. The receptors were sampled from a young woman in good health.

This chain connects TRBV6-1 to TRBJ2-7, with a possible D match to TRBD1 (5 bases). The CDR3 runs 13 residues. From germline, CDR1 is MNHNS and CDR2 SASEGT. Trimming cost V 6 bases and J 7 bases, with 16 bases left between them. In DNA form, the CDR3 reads TGTGCCAGCAGGTCGACAGTGGTGGGTGAGCAGTACTTC. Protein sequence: CASRSTVVGEQYF.

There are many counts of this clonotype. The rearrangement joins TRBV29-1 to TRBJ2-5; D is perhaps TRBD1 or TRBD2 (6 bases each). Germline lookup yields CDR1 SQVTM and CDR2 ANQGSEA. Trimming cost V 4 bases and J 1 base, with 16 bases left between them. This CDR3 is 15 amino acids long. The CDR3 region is CSVVPRGGSQETQYF. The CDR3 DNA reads TGCAGCGTTGTCCCCAGGGGAGGTTCCCAAGAGACCCAGTACTTC.

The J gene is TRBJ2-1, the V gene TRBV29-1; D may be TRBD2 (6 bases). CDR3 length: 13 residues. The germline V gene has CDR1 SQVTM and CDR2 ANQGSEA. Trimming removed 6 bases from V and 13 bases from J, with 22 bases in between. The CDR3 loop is CSVGDSSEGFQFF. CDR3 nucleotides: TGCAGCGTCGGGGACTCGTCGGAGGGTTTTCAGTTCTTC.

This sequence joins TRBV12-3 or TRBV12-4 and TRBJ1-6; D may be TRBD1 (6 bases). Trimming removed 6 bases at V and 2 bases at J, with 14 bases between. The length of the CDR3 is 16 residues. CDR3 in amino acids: CASRSGEFAYNSPLHF. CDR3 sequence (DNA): TGTGCCAGCAGGTCAGGGGAATTCGCCTATAATTCACCCCTCCACTTT.

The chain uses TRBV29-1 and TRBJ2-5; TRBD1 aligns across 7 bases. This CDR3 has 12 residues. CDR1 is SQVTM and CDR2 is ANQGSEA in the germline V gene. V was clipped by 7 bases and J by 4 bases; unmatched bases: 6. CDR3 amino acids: CSDKGAGETQYF. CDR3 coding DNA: TGCAGCGATAAGGGGGCTGGAGAGACCCAGTACTTC.

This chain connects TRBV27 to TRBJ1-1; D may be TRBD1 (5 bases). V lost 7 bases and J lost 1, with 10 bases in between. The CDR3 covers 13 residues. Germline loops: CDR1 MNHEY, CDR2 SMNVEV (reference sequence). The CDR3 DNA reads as TGTGCCAGCAAGGGACTCCAGAACACTGAAGCTTTCTTT. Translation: CASKGLQNTEAFF.

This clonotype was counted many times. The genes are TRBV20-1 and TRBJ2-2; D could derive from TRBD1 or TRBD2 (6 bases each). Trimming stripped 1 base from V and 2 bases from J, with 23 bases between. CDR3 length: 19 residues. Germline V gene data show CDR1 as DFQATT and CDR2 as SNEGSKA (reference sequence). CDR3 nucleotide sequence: TGCAGTGCTAGAGTGGGGGCCGCGTGGGGGGCAAGAAACACCGGGGAGCTGTTTTTT. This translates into CSARVGAAWGARNTGELFF.

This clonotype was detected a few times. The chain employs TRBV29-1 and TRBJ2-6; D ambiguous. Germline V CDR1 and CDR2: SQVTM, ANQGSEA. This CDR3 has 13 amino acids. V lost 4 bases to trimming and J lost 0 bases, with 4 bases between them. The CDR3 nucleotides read TGCAGCGTTGCATTCTCTGGGGCCAACGTCCTGACTTTC. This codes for CSVAFSGANVLTF. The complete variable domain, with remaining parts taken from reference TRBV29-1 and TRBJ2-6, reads SAVISQKPSRDICQRGTSLTIQCQVDSQVTMMFWYRQQPGQSLTLIATANQGSEATYESGFVIDKFPISRPNLTFSTLTVSNMSPEDSSIYLCSVAFSGANVLTFGAGSRLTVL.

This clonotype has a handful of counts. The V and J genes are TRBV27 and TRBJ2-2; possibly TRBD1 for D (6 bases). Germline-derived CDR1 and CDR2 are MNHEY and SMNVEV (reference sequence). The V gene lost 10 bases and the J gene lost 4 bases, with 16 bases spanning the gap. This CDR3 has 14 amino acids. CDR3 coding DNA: TGTGCCACCTCGCAGAGGGGGAGCACCGGGGAGCTGTTTTTT. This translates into CATSQRGSTGELFF.

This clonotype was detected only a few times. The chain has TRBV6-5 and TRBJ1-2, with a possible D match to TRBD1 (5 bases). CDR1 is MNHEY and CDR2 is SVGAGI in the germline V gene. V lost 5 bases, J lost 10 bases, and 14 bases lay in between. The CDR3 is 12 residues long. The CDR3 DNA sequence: TGTGCCAGCAGTCCGGGGGGTAAGGACTACACCTTC. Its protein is CASSPGGKDYTF.

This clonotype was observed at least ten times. The CDR3 sequence: CSVEDTTYEQYF. CDR3 DNA sequence: TGCAGCGTTGAAGATACAACCTACGAGCAGTACTTC. J is TRBJ2-7 and V is TRBV29-1; no definite D call. Germline V gives CDR1 SQVTM, CDR2 ANQGSEA. V lost 0 bases, J lost 2 bases, and 5 bases lay in between. The CDR3 is 12 residues long.

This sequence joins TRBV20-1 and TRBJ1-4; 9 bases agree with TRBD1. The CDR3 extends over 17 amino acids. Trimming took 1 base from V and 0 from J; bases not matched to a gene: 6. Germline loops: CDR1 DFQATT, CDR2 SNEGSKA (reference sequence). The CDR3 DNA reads TGCAGTGCTAGAGGACAGGGGGTACTTGCAACTAATGAAAAACTGTTTTTT. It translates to CSARGQGVLATNEKLFF.

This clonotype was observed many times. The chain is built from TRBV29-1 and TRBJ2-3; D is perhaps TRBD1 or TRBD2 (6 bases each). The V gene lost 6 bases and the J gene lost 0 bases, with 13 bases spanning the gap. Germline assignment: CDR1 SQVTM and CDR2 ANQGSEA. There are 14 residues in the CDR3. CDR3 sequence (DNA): TGCAGCGTATCGAGGGGGGATAGCACAGATACGCAGTATTTT. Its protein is CSVSRGDSTDTQYF.

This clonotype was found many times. The CDR3 spells CASGRGDTEAFF. DNA for the CDR3: TGTGCCAGCGGGAGGGGGGACACTGAAGCTTTCTTT. The chain joins TRBV6-5 to TRBJ1-1; a possible D gene is TRBD1 (6 bases). The CDR3 spans 12 residues. The germline gives CDR1 MNHEY, CDR2 SVGAGI. The V end was cut by 8 bases, the J end by 3 bases, with 10 bases between.

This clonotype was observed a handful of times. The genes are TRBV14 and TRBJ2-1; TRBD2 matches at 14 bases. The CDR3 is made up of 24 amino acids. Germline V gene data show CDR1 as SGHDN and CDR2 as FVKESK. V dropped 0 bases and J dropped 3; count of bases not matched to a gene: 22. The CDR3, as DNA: TGTGCCAGCAGCCAAGAACTCCCGGGACCGGGACTAGCGGGGGCGACCATTCTCTACAATGAGCAGTTCTTC. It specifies CASSQELPGPGLAGATILYNEQFF.

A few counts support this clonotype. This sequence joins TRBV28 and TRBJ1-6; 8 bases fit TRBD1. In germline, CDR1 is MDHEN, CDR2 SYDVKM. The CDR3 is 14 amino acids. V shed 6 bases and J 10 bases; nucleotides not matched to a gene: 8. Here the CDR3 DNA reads TGTGCCAGCAGCCTAACAGGGGGTCGGTCACCCCTCCACTTT. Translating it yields CASSLTGGRSPLHF. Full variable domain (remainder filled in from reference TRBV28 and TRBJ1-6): DVKVTQSSRYLVKRTGEKVFLECVQDMDHENMFWYRQDPGLGLRLIYFSYDVKMKEKGDIPEGYSVSREKKERFSLILESASTNQTSMYLCASSLTGGRSPLHFGNGTRLTVT.

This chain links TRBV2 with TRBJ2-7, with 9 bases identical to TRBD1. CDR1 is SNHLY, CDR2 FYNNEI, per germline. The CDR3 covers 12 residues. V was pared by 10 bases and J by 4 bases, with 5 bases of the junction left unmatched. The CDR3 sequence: CAIKTGGYEQYF. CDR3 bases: TGTGCCATTAAGACAGGGGGATACGAGCAGTACTTC.

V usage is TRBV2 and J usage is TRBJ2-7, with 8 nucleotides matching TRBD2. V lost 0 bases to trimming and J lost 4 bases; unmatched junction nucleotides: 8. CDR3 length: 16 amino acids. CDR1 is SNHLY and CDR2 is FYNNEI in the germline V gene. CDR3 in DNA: TGTGCCAGCAGTGAAGCGCTGGCGGGAGGTGGGTACGAGCAGTACTTC. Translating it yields CASSEALAGGGYEQYF.

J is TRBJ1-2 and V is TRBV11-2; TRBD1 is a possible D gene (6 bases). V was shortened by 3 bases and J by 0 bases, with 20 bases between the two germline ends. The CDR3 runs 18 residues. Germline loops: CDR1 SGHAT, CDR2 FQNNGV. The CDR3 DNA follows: TGTGCCAGCAGCTTCGATACAGGGACATATCTTACTAACTATGGCTACACCTTC. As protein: CASSFDTGTYLTNYGYTF.

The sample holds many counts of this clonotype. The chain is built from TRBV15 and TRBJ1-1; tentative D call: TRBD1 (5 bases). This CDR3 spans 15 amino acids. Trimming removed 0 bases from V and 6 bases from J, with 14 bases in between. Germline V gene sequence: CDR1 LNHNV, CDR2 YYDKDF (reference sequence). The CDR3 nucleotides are TGTGCCACCAGCAGAGATAGGGGCCGGGTGGCTGAAGCTTTCTTT. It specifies CATSRDRGRVAEAFF.

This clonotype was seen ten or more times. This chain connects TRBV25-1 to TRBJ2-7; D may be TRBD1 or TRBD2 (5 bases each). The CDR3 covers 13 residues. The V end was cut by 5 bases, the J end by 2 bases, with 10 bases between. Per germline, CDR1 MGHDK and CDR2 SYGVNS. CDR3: CASSLLGAYEQYF. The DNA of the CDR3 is TGTGCCAGCAGTCTACTAGGGGCCTACGAGCAGTACTTC.